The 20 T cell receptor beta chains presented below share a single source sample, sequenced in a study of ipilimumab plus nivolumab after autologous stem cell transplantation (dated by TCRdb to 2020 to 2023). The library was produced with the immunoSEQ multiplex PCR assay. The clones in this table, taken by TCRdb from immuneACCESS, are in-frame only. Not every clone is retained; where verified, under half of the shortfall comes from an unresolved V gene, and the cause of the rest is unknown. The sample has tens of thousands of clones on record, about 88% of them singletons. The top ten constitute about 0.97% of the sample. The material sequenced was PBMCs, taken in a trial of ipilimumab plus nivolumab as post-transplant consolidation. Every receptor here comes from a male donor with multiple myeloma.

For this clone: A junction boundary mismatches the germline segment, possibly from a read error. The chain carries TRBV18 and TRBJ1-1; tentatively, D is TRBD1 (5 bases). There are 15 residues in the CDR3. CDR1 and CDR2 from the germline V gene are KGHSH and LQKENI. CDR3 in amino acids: CASSPLEGLNSEAFF. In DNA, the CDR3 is TGTGCCAGCTCACCTCTCGAGGGGTTGAACTCTGAAGCTTTCTTT. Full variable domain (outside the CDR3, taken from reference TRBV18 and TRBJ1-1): NAGVMQNPRHLVRRRGQEARLRCSPMKGHSHVYWYRQLPEEGLKFMVYLQKENIIDESGMPKERFSAEFPKEGPSILRIQQVVRGDSAAYFCASSPLEGLNSEAFFGQGTRLTVV.

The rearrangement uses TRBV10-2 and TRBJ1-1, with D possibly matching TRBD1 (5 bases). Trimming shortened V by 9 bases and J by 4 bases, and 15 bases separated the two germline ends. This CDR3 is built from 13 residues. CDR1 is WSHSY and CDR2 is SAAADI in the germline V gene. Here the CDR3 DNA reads TGCGCCAGTGGGGGGTTGGGGCGCACTGAAGCTTTCTTT. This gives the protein CASGGLGRTEAFF.

CDR3 sequence (DNA): TGTGCCAGCAGCGATTACTACAGCTCCAATCAGCCCCAGCATTTT. As protein: CASSDYYSSNQPQHF. The rearrangement uses TRBV6-9 and TRBJ1-5; D is unclear. The ends were cut back, 6 bases at V and 3 bases at J, with 15 bases in the middle. CDR3 size: 15 residues. The V gene's germline CDR1 is MNHGY and CDR2 SVAAGI.

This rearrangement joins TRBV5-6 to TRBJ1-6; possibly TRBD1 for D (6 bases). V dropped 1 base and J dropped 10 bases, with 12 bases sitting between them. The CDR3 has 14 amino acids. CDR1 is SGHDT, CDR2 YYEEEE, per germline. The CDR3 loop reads CASSLYRVSSPLHF. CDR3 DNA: TGTGCCAGCAGCTTGTACAGGGTTTCCTCACCCCTCCACTTT.

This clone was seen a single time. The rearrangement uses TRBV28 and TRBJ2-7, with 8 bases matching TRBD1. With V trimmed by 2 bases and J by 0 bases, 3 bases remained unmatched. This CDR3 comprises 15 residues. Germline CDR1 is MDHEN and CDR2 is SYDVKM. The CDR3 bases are TGTGCCAGCAGTTTACCCGGACAGGGCTCCTACGAGCAGTACTTC. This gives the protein CASSLPGQGSYEQYF.

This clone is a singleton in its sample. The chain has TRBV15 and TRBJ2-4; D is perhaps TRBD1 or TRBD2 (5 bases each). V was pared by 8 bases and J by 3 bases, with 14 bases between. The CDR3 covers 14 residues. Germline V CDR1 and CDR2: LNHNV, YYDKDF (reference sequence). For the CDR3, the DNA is TGTGCCACCCTCCTACGAGGGGACAAAAACATTCAGTACTTC. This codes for CATLLRGDKNIQYF.

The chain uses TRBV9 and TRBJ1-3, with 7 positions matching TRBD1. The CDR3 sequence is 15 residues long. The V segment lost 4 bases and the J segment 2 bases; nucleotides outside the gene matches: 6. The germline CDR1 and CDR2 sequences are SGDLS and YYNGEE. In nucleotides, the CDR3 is TGTGCCAGCAGCCAGACAGGGTCAACTGGAAACACCATATATTTT. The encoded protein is CASSQTGSTGNTIYF.

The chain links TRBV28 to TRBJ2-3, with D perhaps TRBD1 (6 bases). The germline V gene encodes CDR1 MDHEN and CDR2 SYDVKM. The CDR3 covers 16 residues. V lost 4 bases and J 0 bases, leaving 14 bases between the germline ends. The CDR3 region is CASSSPRGFSTDTQYF. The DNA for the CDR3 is TGTGCCAGCAGTTCCCCTAGGGGGTTCAGCACAGATACGCAGTATTTT.

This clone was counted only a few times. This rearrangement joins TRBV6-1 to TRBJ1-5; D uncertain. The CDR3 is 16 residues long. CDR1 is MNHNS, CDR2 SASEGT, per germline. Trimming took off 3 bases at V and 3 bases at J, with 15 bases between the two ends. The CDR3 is CASSDKQIWDNQPQHF. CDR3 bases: TGTGCCAGCAGTGACAAACAGATTTGGGACAATCAGCCCCAGCATTTT.

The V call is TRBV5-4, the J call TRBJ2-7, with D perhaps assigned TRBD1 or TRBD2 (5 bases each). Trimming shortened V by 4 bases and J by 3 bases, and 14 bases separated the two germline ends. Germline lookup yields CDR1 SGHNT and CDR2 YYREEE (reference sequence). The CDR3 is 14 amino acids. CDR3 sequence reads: CASSHAGTLYEQYF. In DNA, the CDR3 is TGTGCCAGCAGCCACGCCGGGACCCTCTACGAGCAGTACTTC.

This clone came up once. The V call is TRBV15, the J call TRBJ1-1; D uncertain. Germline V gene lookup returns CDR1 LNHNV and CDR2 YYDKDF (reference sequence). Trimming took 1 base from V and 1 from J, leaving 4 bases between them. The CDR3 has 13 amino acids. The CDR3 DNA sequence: TGTGCCACCAGCAGAGGACAGAACACTGAAGCTTTCTTT. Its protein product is CATSRGQNTEAFF.

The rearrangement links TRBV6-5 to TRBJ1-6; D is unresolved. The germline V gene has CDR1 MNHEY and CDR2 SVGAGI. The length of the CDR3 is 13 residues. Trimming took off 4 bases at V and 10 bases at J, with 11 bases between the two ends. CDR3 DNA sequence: TGTGCCAGCAGTTTCCAGGTTCGGTCACCCCTCCACTTT. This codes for CASSFQVRSPLHF.

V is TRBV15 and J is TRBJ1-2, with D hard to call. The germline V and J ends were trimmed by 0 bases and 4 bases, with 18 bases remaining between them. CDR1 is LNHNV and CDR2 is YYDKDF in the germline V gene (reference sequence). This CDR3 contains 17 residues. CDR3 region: CATSRDLSSRIFYGYTF. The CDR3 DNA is TGTGCCACCAGCAGAGATCTTTCGTCCAGGATATTCTATGGCTACACCTTC.

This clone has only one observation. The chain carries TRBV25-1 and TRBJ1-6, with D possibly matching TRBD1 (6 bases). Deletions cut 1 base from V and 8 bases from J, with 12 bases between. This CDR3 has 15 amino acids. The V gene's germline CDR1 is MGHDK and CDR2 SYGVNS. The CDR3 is CASSELGTGYSPLHF. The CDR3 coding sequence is TGTGCCAGCAGTGAATTGGGAACAGGGTATTCACCCCTCCACTTT.

CDR3 sequence: CASSIDSSNQPQHF. CDR3 DNA: TGTGCCAGTAGTATAGATTCCAGCAATCAGCCCCAGCATTTT. The rearrangement uses TRBV19 and TRBJ1-5; D gene ambiguous. Germline values: CDR1 LNHDA, CDR2 SQIVND (reference sequence). This CDR3 is built from 14 residues. V was shortened by 0 bases and J by 1 base, with 4 bases between the two germline ends.

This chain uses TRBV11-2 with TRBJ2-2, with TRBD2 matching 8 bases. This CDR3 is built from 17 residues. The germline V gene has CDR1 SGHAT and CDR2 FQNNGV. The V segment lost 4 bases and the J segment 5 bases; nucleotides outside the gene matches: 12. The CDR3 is CASSSYPTGRGTGELFF. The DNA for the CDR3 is TGTGCCAGCAGCTCGTACCCCACCGGGAGGGGTACCGGGGAGCTGTTTTTT.

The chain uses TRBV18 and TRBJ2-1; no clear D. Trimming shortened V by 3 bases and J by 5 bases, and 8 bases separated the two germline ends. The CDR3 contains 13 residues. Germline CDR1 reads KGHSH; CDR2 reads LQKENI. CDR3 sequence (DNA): TGTGCCAGCTCACCCTTCCGGGACAATGAGCAGTTCTTC. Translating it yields CASSPFRDNEQFF.

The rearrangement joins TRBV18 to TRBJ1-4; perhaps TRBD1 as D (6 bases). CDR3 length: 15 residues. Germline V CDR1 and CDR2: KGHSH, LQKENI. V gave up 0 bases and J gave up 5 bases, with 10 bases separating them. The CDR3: CASSPPQGKNEKLFF. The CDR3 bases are TGTGCCAGCTCACCACCGCAGGGGAAAAATGAAAAACTGTTTTTT.

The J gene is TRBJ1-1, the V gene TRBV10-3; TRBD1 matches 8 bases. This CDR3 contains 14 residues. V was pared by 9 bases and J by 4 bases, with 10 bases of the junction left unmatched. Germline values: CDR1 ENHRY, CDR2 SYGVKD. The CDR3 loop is CAIRQGAVATEAFF. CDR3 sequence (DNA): TGTGCCATTCGGCAGGGGGCGGTGGCCACTGAAGCTTTCTTT.

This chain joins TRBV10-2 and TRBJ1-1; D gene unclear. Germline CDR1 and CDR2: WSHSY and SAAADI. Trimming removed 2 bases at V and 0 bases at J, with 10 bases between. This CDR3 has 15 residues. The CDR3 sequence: CASSEGPGMNTEAFF. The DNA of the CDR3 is TGCGCCAGCAGTGAGGGACCCGGCATGAACACTGAAGCTTTCTTT.